This TCR beta chain was identified in a study of T cell repertoires in cytomegalovirus infection. Using its own MiXCR run on the reads, TCRdb lists one record per CDR3 protein. The sample gives approximately 700,000 distinct CDR3 sequences, about a third of which show up once; around 2.8% is in the top ten. The CDR3 extends over 14 amino acids. With 0 bases removed from V and 11 bases from J, the gap between germline ends came to 16 bases. Germline V lookup: CDR1 MNHNS, CDR2 SASEGT. The receptor comes from a human donor in good health (CMV status not recorded). Some clones in this sample may be carry-over from other donors' samples. The sequencing sample was made of PBMCs. V usage is TRBV6-1 and J usage is TRBJ1-1, with D possibly TRBD1 on 6 matching bases. CDR3 nucleotide sequence: TGTGCCAGCAGTGAAGCTCGGGGGCATGGGGGGGCTTTCTTT. It codes for CASSEARGHGGAFF.